One and the same sample provided the 7 T cell receptor beta chains below, sequenced in a study of cytomegalovirus exposure and HLA in healthy donors. PCR involved 60 Vbeta and 13 Jbeta primers. Only in-frame clones appear in the TCRdb table, and some are missing; sequencing was by immunoSEQ multiplex PCR. Of fewer than 200,000 clones in the sample, around 78% were seen once. Sequencing was done on a sample of PBMCs. The receptor source for this set is a female donor in good health and CMV-seronegative.

CDR3 sequence: CASSLAPGRGNIQYF. The CDR3 DNA follows: TGTGCCAGCAGCTTGGCCCCAGGGCGGGGGAACATTCAGTACTTC. The chain links TRBV5-6 to TRBJ2-4, with TRBD2 identical over 7 bases. The CDR3 covers 15 residues. The V gene end was trimmed by 0 bases and the J gene end by 7 bases; junction bases not matched to a gene: 7. Germline CDR1 reads SGHDT; CDR2 reads YYEEEE.

On this clone itself: An end of the junction differs from the germline gene, which may be a read error. The rearrangement joins TRBV7-9 to TRBJ2-5; 9 bases are a match to TRBD1. Germline values: CDR1 SEHNR, CDR2 FQNEAQ (reference sequence). The CDR3 is made up of 16 amino acids. The CDR3 DNA is TGTTCCAGCAGCCAAGACAGGGGGAGAGAGAGAGAGACCCAGTACTTC. Residues: CSSSQDRGRERETQYF.

This chain joins TRBV28 and TRBJ2-7; the D gene is possibly TRBD1 (6 bases). Trimming removed 8 bases from V and 3 bases from J, with 14 bases in between. CDR1 is MDHEN and CDR2 is SYDVKM in the germline V gene. The length of the CDR3 is 13 residues. The CDR3: CASQGQGLYEQYF. CDR3 nucleotide sequence: TGTGCCAGCCAAGGGCAGGGGCTCTACGAGCAGTACTTC.

This chain links TRBV27 with TRBJ1-6, with D hard to call. There are 13 residues in the CDR3. Between the trimmed V and J ends, which lost 8 bases and 7 bases, there was a span of 12 bases. Germline V gene sequence: CDR1 MNHEY, CDR2 SMNVEV (reference sequence). CDR3 amino acids: CASGERENSPLHF. CDR3 in DNA: TGTGCCAGCGGGGAACGGGAGAATTCACCCCTCCACTTT.

The V gene is TRBV14, the J gene TRBJ2-7; D may be TRBD1 (5 bases). The germline V gene has CDR1 SGHDN and CDR2 FVKESK. The CDR3 contains 13 residues. V gave up 1 base and J gave up 9 bases, with 13 bases separating them. CDR3 sequence (DNA): TGTGCCAGCAGCCAAGGTGGGGCTGGGCGGCAGTACTTC. Its translation: CASSQGGAGRQYF.

The V and J genes are TRBV7-2 and TRBJ1-4; the match to TRBD1 covers 9 bases. The CDR3 loop spans 15 amino acids. The trim removed 3 bases at V and 4 bases at J, leaving 3 bases unmatched. In germline, CDR1 is SGHTA, CDR2 FQGNSA. The CDR3 here is CASSFGQGSNEKLFF. The CDR3 coding sequence is TGTGCCAGCAGCTTCGGACAGGGGAGTAATGAAAAACTGTTTTTT.

The chain uses TRBV4-1 and TRBJ2-1; D is perhaps TRBD2 (5 bases). The germline V gene has CDR1 MGHRA and CDR2 YSYEKL. The CDR3 spans 14 residues. V gave up 1 base and J gave up 6 bases, with 10 bases separating them. The CDR3 sequence: CASSQGPAANEQFF. CDR3 bases: TGCGCCAGCAGCCAAGGGCCAGCGGCCAATGAGCAGTTCTTC.